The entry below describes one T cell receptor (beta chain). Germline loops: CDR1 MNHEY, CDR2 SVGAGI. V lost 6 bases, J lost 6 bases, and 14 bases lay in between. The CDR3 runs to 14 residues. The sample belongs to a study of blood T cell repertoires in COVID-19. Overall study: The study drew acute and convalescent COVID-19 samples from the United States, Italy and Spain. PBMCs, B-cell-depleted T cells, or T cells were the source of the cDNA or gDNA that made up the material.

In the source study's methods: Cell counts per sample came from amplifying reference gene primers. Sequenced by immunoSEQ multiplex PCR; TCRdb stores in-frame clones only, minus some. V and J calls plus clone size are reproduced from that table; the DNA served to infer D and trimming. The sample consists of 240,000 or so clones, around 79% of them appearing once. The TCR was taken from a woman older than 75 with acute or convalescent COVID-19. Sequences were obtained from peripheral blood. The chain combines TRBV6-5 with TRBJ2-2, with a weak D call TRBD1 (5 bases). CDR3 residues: CASRQDSSSGELFF. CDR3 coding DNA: TGTGCCAGCAGACAGGATTCCAGTTCCGGGGAGCTGTTTTTT.